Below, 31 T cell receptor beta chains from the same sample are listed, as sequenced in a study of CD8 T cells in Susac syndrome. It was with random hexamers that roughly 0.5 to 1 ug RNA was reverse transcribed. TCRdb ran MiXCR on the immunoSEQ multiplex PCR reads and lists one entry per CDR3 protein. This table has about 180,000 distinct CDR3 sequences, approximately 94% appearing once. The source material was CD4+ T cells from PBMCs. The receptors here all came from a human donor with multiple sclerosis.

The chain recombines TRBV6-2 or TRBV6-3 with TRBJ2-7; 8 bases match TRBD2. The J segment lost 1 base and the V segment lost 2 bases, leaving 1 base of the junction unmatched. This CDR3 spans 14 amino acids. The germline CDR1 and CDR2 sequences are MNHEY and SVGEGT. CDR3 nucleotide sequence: TGTGCCAGCAGTTACAAGCGGGGGTCCTACGAGCAGTACTTC. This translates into CASSYKRGSYEQYF.

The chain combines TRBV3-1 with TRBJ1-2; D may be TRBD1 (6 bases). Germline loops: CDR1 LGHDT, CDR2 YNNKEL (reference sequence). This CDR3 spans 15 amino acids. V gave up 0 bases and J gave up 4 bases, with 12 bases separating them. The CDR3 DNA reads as TGTGCCAGCAGCCAAGATAGCGGGGGCGGCTATGGCTACACCTTC. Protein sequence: CASSQDSGGGYGYTF. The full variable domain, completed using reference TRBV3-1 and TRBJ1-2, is DTAVSQTPKYLVTQMGNDKSIKCEQNLGHDTMYWYKQDSKKFLKIMFSYNNKELIINETVPNRFSPKSPDKAHLNLHINSLELGDSAVYFCASSQDSGGGYGYTFGSGTRLTVV.

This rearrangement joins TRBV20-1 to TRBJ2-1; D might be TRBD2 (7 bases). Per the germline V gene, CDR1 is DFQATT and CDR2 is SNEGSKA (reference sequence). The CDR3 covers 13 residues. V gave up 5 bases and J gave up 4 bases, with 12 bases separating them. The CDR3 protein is CSAGLGGYNEQFF. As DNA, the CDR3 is TGCAGTGCTGGACTAGGGGGATACAATGAGCAGTTCTTC.

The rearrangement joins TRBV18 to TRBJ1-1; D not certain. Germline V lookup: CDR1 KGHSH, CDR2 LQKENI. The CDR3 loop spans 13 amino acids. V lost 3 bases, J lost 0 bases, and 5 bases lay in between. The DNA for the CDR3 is TGTGCCAGCTCACCTAAAGTGAACACTGAAGCTTTCTTT. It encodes CASSPKVNTEAFF.

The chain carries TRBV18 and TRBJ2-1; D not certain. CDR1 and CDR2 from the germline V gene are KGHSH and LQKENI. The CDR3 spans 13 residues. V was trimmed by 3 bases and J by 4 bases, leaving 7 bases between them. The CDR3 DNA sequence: TGTGCCAGCTCACCGCTTGAATACAATGAGCAGTTCTTC. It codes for CASSPLEYNEQFF.

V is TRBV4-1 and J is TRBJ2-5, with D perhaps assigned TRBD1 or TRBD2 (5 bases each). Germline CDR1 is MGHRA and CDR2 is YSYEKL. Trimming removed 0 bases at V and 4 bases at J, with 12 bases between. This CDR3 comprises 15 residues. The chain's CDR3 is CASSQEDRGGETQYF. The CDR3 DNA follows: TGCGCCAGCAGCCAAGAAGACAGAGGAGGAGAGACCCAGTACTTC.

The CDR3 reads CASSGGAWTEQFF. DNA of the CDR3: TGTGCCAGCAGTGGGGGTGCATGGACTGAGCAGTTCTTC. This chain uses TRBV2 with TRBJ2-1; the D is unclear. Per germline, CDR1 SNHLY and CDR2 FYNNEI. V shed 4 bases and J shed 9 bases, with 13 bases lying between them. The CDR3 loop spans 13 amino acids. The variable domain in full, completed from reference TRBV2 and TRBJ2-1, reads EPEVTQTPSHQVTQMGQEVILRCVPISNHLYFYWYRQILGQKVEFLVSFYNNEISEKSEIFDDQFSVERPDGSNFTLKIRSTKLEDSAMYFCASSGGAWTEQFFGPGTRLTVL.

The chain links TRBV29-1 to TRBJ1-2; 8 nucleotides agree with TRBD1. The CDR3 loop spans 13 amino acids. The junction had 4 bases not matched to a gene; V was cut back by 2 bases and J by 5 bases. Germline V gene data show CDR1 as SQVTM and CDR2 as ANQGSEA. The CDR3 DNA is TGCAGCGTTGAAAGGACAGGGTTGTATGGCTACACCTTC. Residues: CSVERTGLYGYTF.

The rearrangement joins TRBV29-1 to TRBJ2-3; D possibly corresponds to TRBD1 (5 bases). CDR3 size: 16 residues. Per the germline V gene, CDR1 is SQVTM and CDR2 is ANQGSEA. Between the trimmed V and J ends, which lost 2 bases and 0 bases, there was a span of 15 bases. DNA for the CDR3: TGCAGCGTTGAAAGGGGTGTCGGGCTCAGCACAGATACGCAGTATTTT. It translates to CSVERGVGLSTDTQYF.

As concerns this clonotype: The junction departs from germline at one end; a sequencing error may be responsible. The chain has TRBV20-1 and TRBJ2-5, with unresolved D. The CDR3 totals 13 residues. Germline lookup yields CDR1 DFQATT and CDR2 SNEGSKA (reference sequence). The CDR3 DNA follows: TGCAGTTCTAGACAATTCAGCGAAGAGACCCAGTACTTC. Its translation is CSSRQFSEETQYF.

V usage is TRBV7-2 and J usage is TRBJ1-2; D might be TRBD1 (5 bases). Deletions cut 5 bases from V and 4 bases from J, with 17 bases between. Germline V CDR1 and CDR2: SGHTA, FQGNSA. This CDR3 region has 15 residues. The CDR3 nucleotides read TGTGCCAGCAGCGCCGATCTCGGGGGTCTCTATGGCTACACCTTC. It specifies CASSADLGGLYGYTF.

The CDR3 loop is CASTLRSGGVYTGELFF. In DNA form, the CDR3 reads TGTGCCAGCACCCTGCGAAGCGGGGGGGTTTACACCGGGGAGCTGTTTTTT. The V call is TRBV2, the J call TRBJ2-2; 10 bases match TRBD2. Germline V gives CDR1 SNHLY, CDR2 FYNNEI. The CDR3 is 17 residues long. The ends lost 7 bases at V and 3 bases at J; junction bases unmatched: 11.

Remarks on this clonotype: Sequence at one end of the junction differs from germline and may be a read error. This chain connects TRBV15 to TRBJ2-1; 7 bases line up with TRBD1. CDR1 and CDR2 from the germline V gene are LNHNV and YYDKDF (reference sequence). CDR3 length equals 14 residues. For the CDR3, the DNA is TGTGCCACCGCCGGGACAGAACCCTACAATGAGCAATTCTTC. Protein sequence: CATAGTEPYNEQFF.

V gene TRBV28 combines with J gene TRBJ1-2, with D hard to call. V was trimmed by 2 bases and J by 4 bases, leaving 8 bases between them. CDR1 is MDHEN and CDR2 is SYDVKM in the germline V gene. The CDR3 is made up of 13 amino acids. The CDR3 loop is CASSLISRYGYTF. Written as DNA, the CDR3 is TGTGCCAGCAGTTTAATCTCTCGCTATGGCTACACCTTC.

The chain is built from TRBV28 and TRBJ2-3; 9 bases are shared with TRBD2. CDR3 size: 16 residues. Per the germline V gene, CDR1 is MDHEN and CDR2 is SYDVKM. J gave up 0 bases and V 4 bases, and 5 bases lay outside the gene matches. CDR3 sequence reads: CASSSPSGTSTDTQYF. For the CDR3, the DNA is TGTGCCAGCAGTTCCCCTAGCGGGACTAGCACAGATACGCAGTATTTT.

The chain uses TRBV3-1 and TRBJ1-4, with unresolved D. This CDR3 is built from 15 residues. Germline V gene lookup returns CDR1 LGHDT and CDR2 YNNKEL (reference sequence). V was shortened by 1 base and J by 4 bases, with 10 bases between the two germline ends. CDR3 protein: CASSQGPGGNEKLFF. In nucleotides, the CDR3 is TGTGCCAGCAGCCAAGGGCCAGGAGGTAATGAAAAACTGTTTTTT.

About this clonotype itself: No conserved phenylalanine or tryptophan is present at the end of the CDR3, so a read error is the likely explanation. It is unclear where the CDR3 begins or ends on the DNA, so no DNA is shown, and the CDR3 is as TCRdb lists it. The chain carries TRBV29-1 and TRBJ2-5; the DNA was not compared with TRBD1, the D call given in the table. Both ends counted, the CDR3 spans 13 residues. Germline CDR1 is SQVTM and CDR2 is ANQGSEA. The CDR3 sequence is CSAPGASQETQCP.

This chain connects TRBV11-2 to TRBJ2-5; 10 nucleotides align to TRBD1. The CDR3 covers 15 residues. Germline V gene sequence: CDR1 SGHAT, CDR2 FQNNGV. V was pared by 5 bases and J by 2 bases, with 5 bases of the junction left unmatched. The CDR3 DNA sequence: TGTGCCAGCAGCCCGACGGACAGGGGGCAAGAGACCCAGTACTTC. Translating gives CASSPTDRGQETQYF.

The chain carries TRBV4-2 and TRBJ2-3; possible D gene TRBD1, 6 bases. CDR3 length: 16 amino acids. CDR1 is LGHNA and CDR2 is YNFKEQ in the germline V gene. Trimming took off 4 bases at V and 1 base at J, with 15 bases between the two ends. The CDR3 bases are TGTGCCAGCAGCCCTGGGCAGGGGCAGCGCACAGATACGCAGTATTTT. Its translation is CASSPGQGQRTDTQYF.

This CDR3 reads CSAGYRGLSNQPQHF. CDR3 nucleotide sequence: TGCAGTGCTGGGTACAGGGGCCTTAGCAATCAGCCCCAGCATTTT. This sequence joins TRBV20-1 and TRBJ1-5; 7 nucleotides line up with TRBD1. V lost 5 bases and J lost 0; bases outside the gene matches: 7. Per germline, CDR1 DFQATT and CDR2 SNEGSKA (reference sequence). The CDR3 extends over 15 amino acids.

DNA of the CDR3: TGTGCCAGCAGTTCCGGACTCGGGGCTTTCTTT. It translates to CASSSGLGAFF. The chain employs TRBV6-5 and TRBJ1-1; unclear D gene. Trimming removed 4 bases at V and 11 bases at J, with 11 bases between. CDR3 length equals 11 residues. Germline loops: CDR1 MNHEY, CDR2 SVGAGI.

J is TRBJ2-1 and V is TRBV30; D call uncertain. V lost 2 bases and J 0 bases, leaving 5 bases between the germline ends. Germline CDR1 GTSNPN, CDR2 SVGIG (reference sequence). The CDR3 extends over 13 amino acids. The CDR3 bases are TGTGCCTGGAGTTCTAGCTCCTACAATGAGCAGTTCTTC. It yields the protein CAWSSSSYNEQFF.

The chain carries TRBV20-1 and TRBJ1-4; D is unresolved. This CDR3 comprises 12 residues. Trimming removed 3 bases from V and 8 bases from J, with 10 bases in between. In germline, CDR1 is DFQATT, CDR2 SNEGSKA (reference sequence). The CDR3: CSARMYREKLFF. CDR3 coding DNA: TGCAGTGCTAGGATGTATCGGGAAAAACTGTTTTTT.

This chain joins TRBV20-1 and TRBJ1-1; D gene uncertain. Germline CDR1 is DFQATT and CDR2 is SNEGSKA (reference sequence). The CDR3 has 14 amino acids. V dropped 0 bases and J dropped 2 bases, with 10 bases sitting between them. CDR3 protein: CSAREAGPNTEAFF. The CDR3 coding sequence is TGCAGTGCTAGAGAGGCCGGACCTAACACTGAAGCTTTCTTT.

The CDR3 sequence is CATSRDLSGALDQETQYF. CDR3 nucleotide sequence: TGTGCCACCAGCAGAGATTTGTCGGGGGCCTTAGATCAAGAGACCCAGTACTTC. The genes are TRBV15 and TRBJ2-5; the D call may be TRBD1 or TRBD2 (6 bases each). The V gene's germline CDR1 is LNHNV and CDR2 YYDKDF (reference sequence). V lost 0 bases, J lost 2 bases, and 19 bases lay in between. The CDR3 has 18 amino acids.

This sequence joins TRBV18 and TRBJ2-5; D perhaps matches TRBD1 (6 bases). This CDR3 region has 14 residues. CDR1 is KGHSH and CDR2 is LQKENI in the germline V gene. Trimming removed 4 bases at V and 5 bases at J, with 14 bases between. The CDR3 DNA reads TGTGCCAGCTCACTACGGGACATCCCGGAGACCCAGTACTTC. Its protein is CASSLRDIPETQYF.

CDR3 loop: CATSEGARSQYF. CDR3 nucleotides: TGTGCCACCAGCGAGGGGGCTAGATCGCAGTATTTT. The chain carries TRBV24-1 and TRBJ2-3; 7 bases map to TRBD1. This CDR3 region has 12 residues. Looked up from germline, CDR1 is KGHDR and CDR2 is SFDVKD. V shed 7 bases, J shed 10 bases, and the junction held 7 bases outside the gene matches.

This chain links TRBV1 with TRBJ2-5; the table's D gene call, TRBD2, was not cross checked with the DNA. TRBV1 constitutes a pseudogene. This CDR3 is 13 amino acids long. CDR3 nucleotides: TGCACCGCACTAGCCGGGGGGCTGAAGACCCAGTACTTC. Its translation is CTALAGGLKTQYF.

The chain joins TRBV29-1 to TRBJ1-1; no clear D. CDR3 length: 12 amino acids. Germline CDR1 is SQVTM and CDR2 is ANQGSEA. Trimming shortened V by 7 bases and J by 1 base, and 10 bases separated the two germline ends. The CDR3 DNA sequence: TGCAGCGCAAACAGACAGAACACTGAAGCTTTCTTT. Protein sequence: CSANRQNTEAFF.

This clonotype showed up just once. The DNA for the CDR3 is TGTGCCTGGAGACCAGGGAGCAACTATGGCTACACCTTC. Translated: CAWRPGSNYGYTF. This chain joins TRBV30 and TRBJ1-2; TRBD1 might be the D (5 bases). CDR1 GTSNPN and CDR2 SVGIG come from the germline V gene (reference sequence). Trimming pared 3 bases from V and 2 bases from J, leaving 10 bases between. The CDR3 runs to 13 residues.

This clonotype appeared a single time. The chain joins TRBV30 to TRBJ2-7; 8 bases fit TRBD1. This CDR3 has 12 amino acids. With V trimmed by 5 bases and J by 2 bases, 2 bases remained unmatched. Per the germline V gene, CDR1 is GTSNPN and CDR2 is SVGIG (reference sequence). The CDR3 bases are TGTGCCTGGGACAGGGGAACCTACGAGCAGTACTTC. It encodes CAWDRGTYEQYF.